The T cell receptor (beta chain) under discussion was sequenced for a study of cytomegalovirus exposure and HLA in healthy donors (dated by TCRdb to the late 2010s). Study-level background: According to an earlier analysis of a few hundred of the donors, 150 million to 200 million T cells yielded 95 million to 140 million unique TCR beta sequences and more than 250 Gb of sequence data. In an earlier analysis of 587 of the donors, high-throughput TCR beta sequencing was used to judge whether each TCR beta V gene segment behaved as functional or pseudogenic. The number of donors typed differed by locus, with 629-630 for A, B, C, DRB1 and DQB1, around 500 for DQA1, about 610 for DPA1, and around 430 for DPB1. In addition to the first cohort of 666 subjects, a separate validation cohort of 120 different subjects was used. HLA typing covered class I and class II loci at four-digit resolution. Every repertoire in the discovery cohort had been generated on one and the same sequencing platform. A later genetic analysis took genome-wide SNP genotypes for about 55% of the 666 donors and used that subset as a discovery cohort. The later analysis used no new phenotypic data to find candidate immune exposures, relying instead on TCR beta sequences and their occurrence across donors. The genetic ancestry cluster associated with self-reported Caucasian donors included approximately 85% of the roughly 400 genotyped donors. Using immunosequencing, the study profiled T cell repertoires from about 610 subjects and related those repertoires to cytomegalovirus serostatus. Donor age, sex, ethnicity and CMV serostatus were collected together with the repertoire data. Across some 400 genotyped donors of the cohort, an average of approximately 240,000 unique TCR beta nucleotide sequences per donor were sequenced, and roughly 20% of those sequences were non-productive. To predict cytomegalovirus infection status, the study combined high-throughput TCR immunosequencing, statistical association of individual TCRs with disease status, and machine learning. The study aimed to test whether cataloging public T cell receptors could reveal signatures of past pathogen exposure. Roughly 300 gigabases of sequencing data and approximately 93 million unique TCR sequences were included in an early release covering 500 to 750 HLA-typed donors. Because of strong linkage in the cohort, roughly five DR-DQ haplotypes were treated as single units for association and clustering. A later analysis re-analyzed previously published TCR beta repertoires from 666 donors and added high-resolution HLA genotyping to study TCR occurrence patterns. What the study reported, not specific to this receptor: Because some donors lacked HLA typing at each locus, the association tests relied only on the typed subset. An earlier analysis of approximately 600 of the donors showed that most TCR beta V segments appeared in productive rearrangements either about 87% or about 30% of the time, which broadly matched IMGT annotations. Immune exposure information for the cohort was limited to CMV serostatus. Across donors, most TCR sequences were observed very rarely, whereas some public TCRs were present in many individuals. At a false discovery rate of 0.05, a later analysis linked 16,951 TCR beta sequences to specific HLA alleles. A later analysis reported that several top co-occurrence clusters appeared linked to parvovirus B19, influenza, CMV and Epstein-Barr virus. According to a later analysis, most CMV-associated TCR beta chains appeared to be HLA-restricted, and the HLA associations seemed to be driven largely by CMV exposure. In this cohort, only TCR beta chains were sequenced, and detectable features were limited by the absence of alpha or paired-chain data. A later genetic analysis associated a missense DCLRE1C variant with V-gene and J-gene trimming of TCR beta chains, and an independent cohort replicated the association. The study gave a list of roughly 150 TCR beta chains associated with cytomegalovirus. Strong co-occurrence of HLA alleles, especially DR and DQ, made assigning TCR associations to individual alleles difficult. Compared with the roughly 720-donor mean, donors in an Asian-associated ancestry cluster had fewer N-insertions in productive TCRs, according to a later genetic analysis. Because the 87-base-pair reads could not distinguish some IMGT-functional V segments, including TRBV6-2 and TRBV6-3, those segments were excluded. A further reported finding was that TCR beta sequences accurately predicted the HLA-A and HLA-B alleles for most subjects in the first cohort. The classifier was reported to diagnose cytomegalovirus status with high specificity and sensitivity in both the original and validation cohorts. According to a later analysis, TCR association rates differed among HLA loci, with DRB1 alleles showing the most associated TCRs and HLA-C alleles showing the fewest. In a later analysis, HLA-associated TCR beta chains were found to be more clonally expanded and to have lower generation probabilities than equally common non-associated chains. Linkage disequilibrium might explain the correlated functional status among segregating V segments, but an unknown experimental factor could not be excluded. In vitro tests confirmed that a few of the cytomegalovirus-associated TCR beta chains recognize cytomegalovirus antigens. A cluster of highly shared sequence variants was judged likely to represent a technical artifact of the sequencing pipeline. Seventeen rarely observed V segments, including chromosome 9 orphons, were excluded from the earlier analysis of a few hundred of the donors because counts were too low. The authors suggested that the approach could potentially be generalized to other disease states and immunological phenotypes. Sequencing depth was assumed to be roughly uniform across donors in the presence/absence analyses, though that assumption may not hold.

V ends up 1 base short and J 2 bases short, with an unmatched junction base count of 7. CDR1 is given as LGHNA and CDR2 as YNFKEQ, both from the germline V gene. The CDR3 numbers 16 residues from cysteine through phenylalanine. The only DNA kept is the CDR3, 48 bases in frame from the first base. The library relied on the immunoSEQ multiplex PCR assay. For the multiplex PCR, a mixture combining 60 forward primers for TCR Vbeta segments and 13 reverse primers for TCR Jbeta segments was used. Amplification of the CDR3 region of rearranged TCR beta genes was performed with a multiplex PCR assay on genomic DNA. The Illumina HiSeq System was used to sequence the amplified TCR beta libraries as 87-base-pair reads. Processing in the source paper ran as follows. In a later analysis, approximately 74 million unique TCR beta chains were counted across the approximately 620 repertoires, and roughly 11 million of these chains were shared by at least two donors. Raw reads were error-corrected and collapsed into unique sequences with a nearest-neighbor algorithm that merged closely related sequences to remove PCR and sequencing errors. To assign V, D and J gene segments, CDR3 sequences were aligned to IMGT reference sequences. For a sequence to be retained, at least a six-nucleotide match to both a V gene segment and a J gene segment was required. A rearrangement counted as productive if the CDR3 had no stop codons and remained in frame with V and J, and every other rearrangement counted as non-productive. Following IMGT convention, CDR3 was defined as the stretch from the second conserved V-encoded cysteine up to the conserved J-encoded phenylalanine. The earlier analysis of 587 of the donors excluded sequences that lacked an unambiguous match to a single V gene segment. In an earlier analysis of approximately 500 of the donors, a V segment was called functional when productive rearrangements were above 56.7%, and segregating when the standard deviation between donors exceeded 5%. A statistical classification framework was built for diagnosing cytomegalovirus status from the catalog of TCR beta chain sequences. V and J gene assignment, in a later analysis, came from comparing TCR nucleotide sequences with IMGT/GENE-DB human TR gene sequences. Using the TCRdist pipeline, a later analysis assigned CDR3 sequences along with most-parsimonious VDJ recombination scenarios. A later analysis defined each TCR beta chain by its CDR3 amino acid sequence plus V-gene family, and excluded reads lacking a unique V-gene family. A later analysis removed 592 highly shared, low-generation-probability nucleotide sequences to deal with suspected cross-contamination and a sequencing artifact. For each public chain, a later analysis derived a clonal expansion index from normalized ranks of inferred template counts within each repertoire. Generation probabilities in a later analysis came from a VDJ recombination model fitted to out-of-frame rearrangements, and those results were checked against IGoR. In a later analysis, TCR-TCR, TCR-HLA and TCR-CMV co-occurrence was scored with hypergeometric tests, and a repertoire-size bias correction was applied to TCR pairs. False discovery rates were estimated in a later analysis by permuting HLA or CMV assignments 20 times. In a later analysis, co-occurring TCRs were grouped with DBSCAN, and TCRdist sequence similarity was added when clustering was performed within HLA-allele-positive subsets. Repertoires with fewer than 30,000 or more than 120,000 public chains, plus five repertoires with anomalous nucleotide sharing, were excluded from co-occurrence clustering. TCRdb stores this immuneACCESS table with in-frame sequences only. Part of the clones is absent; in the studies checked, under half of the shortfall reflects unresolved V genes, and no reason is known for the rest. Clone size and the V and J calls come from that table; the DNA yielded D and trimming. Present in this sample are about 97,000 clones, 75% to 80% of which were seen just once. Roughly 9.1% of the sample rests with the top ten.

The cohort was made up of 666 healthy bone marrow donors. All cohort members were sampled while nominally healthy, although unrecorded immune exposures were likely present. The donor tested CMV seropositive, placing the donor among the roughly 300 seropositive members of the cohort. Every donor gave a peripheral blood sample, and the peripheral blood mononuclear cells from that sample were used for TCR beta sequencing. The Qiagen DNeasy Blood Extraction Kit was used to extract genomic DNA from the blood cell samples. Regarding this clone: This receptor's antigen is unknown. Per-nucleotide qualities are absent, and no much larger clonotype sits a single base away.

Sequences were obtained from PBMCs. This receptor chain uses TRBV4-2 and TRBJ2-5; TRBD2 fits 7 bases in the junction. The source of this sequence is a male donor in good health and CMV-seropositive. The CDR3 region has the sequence CASSQGLGGGQETQYF. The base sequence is TGTGCCAGCAGCCAAGGCCTTGGGGGGGGACAAGAGACCCAGTACTTC.